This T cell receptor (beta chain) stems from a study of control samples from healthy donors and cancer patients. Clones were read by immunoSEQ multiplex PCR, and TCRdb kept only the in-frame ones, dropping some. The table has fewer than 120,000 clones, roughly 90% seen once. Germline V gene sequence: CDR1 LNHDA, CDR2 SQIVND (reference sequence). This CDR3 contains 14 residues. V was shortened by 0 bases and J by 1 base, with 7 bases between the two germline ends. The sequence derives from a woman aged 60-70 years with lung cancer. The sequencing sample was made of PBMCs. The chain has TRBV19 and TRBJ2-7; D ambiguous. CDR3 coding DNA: TGTGCCAGTAGTATAGAGGGCAGGTCCTACGAGCAGTACTTC. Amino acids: CASSIEGRSYEQYF. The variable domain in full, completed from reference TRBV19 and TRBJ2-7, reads DGGITQSPKYLFRKEGQNVTLSCEQNLNHDAMYWYRQDPGQGLRLIYYSQIVNDFQKGDIAEGYSVSREKKESFPLTVTSAQKNPTAFYLCASSIEGRSYEQYFGPGTRLTVT.